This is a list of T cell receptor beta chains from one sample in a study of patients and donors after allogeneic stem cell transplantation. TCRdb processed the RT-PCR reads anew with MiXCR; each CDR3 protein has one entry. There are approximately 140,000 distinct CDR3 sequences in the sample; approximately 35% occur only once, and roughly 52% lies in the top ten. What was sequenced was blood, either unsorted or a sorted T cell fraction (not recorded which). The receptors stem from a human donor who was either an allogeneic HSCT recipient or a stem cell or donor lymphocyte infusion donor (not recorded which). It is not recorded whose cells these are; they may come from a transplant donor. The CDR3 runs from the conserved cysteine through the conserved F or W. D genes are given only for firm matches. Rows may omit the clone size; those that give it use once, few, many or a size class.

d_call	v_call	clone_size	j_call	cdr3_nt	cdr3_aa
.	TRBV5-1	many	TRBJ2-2	TGCGCCAGCAGCCGCGACACCGGGGAGCTGTTTTTT	CASSRDTGELFF
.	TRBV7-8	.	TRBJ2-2	TGTGCCAGCAGCTCCCGGGACTTTTACACCGGGGAGCTGTTTTTT	CASSSRDFYTGELFF
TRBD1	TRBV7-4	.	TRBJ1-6	TGTGCCAGCAGCTTATGGGGACAGAATAATTCACCCCTCCACTTT	CASSLWGQNNSPLHF
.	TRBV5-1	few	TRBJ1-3	TGCGCCAGCAGCTTGGATTACAGGTGGAGCTCTGGAAACACCATATATTTT	CASSLDYRWSSGNTIYF
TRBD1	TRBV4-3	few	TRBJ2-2	TGCGCCAGCAGCCAAGCGACAGGGCCCACCGGGGAGCTGTTTTTT	CASSQATGPTGELFF
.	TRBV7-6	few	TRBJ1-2	TGTGCCAGCAGCTTTGAGGGGACCAATGGCTACACCTTC	CASSFEGTNGYTF
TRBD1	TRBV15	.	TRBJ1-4	TGTGCCACCAGCAGAGTAGCAGGGGGGGTTACTAATGAAAAACTGTTTTTT	CATSRVAGGVTNEKLFF
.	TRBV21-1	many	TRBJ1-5	TGTTGTCCGTGGCTGAAGCCCCAGCATTTT	CCPWLKPQHF
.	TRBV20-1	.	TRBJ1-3	TGCAGTGCTAGAGCTGGAAACACCATATATTTT	CSARAGNTIYF
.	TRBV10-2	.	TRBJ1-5	TGCGCCAGCACCCTGGCTGGTGGGAATCAGCCCCAGCATTTT	CASTLAGGNQPQHF
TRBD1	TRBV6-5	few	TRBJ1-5	TGTGCCAGCAGTAGTACAGGGGGGAGGTATCAGCCCCAGCATTTT	CASSSTGGRYQPQHF
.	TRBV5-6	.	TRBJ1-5	TGTGCCAGCAGCTTGGGAACCATACAGCCCCAGCATTTT	CASSLGTIQPQHF
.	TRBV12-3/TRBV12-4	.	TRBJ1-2	TGTGCCAGCAGGACAGCTTCTAACTATGGCTACACCTTC	CASRTASNYGYTF
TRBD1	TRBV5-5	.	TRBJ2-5	TGTGCCAGCAGCTTGGAACAGGGGCGGGAGACCCAGTACTTC	CASSLEQGRETQYF
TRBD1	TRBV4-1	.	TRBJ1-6	TGCGCCAGCAGCCACCCAGACAGGGACTCCTATAATTCACCCCTCCACTTT	CASSHPDRDSYNSPLHF
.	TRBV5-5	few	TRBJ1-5	TGTGCCAGCAGCTTGGGTGGATTCTATAGCAATCAGCCCCAGCATTTT	CASSLGGFYSNQPQHF
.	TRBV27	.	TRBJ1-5	TGTGCCAGCAGCTCAGTCGGTATCCATCAGCCCCAGCATTTT	CASSSVGIHQPQHF
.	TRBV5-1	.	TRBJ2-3	TGCGCCAGCAGCGCTGTACCCACAGATACGCAGTATTTT	CASSAVPTDTQYF
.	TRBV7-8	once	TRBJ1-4	TGTGCCAGCAGCTTATGGGGGCCCAGAAGTGAAAAACTGTTTTTT	CASSLWGPRSEKLFF
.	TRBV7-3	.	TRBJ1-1	TGTGCCAGCAGACGAAACGGGAAAACTGAAGCTTTCTTT	CASRRNGKTEAFF
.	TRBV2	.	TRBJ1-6	TGTGCCAGCAGTGAAGCCGTAGGGAGATCACCCCTCCACTTT	CASSEAVGRSPLHF
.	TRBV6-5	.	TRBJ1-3	TGTGCCAGCAGTTACGGGACGGAACCTGGAAACACCATATATTTT	CASSYGTEPGNTIYF
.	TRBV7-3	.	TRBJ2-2	TGTGCCAGCAGCTTAAATCAGGGAAGGCCCGGGGAGCTGTTTTTT	CASSLNQGRPGELFF
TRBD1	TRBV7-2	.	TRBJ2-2	TGTGCCAGCAGCGGGCAGGAAGGGGGCAACACCGGGGAGCTGTTTTTT	CASSGQEGGNTGELFF
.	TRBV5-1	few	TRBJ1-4	TGCGCCAGCAGCAACGGGGGTTTACATGAAAAACTGTTTTTT	CASSNGGLHEKLFF
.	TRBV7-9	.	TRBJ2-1	TGTGCCAGCAGCCAATCGGCCAATGAGCAGTTCTTC	CASSQSANEQFF
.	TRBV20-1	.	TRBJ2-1	TGCAGTGCTAGGCGGATAGAACTAGCTTACAATGAGCAGTTCTTC	CSARRIELAYNEQFF
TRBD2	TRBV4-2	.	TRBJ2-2	TGTGCCAGCAGCCAAGTGCTAGCGGGGGCCCTGAACACCGGGGAGCTGTTTTTT	CASSQVLAGALNTGELFF
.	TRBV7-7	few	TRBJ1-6	TGTGCTAGCAGCCCGGACGGGAATTCACCCCTCCACTTT	CASSPDGNSPLHF
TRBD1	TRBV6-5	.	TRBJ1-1	TGTGCCAGCAGCGCAGGGGGGACTGAAGCTTTCTTT	CASSAGGTEAFF
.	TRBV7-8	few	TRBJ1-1	TGTGCCAGCAGCTTAGACGCGCGCAACACTGAAGCTTTCTTT	CASSLDARNTEAFF
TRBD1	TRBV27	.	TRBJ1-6	TGTGCCAGCAGGCCCCGACAGGGGGGTTATTCACCCCTCCACTTT	CASRPRQGGYSPLHF
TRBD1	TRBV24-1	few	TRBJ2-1	TGTGCCACCAGTGATTTTTACAGGGGGGACTACAATGAGCAGTTCTTC	CATSDFYRGDYNEQFF
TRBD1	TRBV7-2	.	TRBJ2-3	TGTGCCAGCAGCTCCCAGACAGGGCCGGATACGCAGTATTTT	CASSSQTGPDTQYF
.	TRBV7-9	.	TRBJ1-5	TGTGCCAGCGGCGCAGGAGGAAATCAGCCCCAGCATTTT	CASGAGGNQPQHF
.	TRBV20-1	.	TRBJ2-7	TGCAGCCATGGGAGTTCGAACAGCGAGCAGTACTTC	CSHGSSNSEQYF
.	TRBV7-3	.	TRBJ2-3	TGTGCCAGCAGCCTCACCCCCCTAGGCGCAGATACGCAGTATTTT	CASSLTPLGADTQYF
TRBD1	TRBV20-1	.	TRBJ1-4	TGCAGTGCTAGACCCCGGTACAGGGGCACTAATGAAAAACTGTTTTTT	CSARPRYRGTNEKLFF
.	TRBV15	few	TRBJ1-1	TGTGCCACCAGCAGAGATCTTGGGGGGTGGATGGGCACTGAAGCTTTCTTT	CATSRDLGGWMGTEAFF
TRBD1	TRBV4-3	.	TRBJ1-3	TGCGCCAGCAGCCAACGGGACAGGGGTACGAGACACACCATATATTTT	CASSQRDRGTRHTIYF
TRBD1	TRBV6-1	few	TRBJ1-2	TGTGCCAGCAGTGAACAGGGGGCGTGGGGCTACACCTTC	CASSEQGAWGYTF
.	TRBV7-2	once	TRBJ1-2	TGTGCCAGCAGCTTCCCTCTGACAGGTTCGGAGGACTACACCTTC	CASSFPLTGSEDYTF
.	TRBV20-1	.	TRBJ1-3	TGCAGTGTAGTTTCGGGCCCCTCTGGAAACACCATATATTTT	CSVVSGPSGNTIYF
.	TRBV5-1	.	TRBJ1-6	TGCGCCAGCAGCTCGGGCGTCGATAATTCACCCCTCCACTTT	CASSSGVDNSPLHF
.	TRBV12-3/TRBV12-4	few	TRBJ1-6	TGTGCCAGCAGTCGGGACGTCCTACAGGCACCCCTCCACTTT	CASSRDVLQAPLHF
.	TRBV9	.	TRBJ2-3	TGTGCCAGCAGCGTAGATAACAGGGTAGATACGCAGTATTTT	CASSVDNRVDTQYF
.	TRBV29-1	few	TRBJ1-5	TGCAGCGTTAGGGCAGATAGCAATCAGCCCCAGCATTTT	CSVRADSNQPQHF
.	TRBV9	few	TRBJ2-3	TGTGCCAGCAGCCCCGACGGTACAGATACGCAGTATTTT	CASSPDGTDTQYF
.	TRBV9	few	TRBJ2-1	TGTGCCAGCAGCGGAAACTTCCGGGACGCACTTTACAATGAGCAGTTCTTC	CASSGNFRDALYNEQFF
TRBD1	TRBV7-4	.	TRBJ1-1	TGTGCCAGCAGCTGGCAGGGGGGCCAAATGAACACTGAAGCTTTCTTT	CASSWQGGQMNTEAFF
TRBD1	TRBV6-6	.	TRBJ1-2	TGTGCCAGCAGTTTCGGACAGGGGGGCTACACCTTC	CASSFGQGGYTF
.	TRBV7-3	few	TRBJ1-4	TGTGCCAGCAGCTTAGGGTCTCGGGGTGAAAAACTGTTTTTT	CASSLGSRGEKLFF
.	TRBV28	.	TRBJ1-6	TGTGCCAGCAGTCTCAATTCACCCCTCCACTTT	CASSLNSPLHF
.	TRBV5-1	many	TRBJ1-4	TGCGCCAGCAGCTTCGGGCTGGATAATGAAAAACTGTTTTTT	CASSFGLDNEKLFF